What follows are 10 T cell receptor beta chains derived from one specimen sequenced in a study of vaccination effects on CD4 cells after COVID-19. Their cognate antigens are unknown. Antigen-specific CD4+ T cells were first expanded with viral peptide pools by the ViraFEST assay and only then sequenced. Subsequent to less than twelve days of culture, CD4+ T cells were isolated. The vaccine recipients had no prior SARS-CoV-2 infection, with negative nucleocapsid antibodies. Using immunoSEQ multiplex PCR, the repertoire was profiled, and TCRdb retains in-frame clones only, with some absent. The sample contains some 70,000 clones, about 80% of which appear only once. This material consisted of CD4+ T cells from PBMCs cultured with SARS-CoV-2 spike peptides, taken before COVID-19 vaccination. These receptors were taken from a human donor who received a COVID-19 vaccine.

The J gene is TRBJ1-5, the V gene TRBV6-2 or TRBV6-3; TRBD1 agrees at 12 bases. Looked up from germline, CDR1 is MNHEY and CDR2 is SVGEGT. The CDR3 is made up of 17 amino acids. Trimming removed 5 bases from V and 3 bases from J; junction bases left unmatched: 8. The CDR3 sequence is CASSTGTGGAFNQPQHF. CDR3 coding DNA: TGTGCCAGCAGTACTGGGACAGGGGGCGCGTTCAATCAGCCCCAGCATTTT.

The chain combines TRBV7-2 with TRBJ2-1; TRBD1 or TRBD2 may be the D gene (5 bases each). Germline values: CDR1 SGHTA, CDR2 FQGNSA. Trimming left V 4 bases short and J 8 bases short, with 18 bases between. CDR3 length: 15 residues. The CDR3 loop reads CASSSPGPGADEQFF. The CDR3 coding sequence is TGTGCCAGCAGCTCTCCGGGGCCCGGGGCGGATGAGCAGTTCTTC.

The V and J genes are TRBV6-5 and TRBJ1-3; no firm D call. This CDR3 comprises 12 residues. Germline CDR1 and CDR2: MNHEY and SVGAGI. V was cut by 6 bases and J by 9 bases, with 12 bases left in between. This CDR3 is CASRDPLSTIYF. CDR3 in DNA: TGTGCCAGCAGGGATCCCTTAAGCACCATATATTTT.

This sequence joins TRBV18 and TRBJ2-5, with 8 bases identical to TRBD1. The CDR3 totals 14 residues. CDR1 is KGHSH and CDR2 is LQKENI in the germline V gene. The junction had 5 bases not matched to a gene; V was cut back by 3 bases and J by 5 bases. The CDR3: CASSPGTGRETQYF. In DNA, the CDR3 is TGTGCCAGCTCACCTGGGACAGGTCGGGAGACCCAGTACTTC. Variable domain in full (rest from reference TRBV18 and TRBJ2-5): NAGVMQNPRHLVRRRGQEARLRCSPMKGHSHVYWYRQLPEEGLKFMVYLQKENIIDESGMPKERFSAEFPKEGPSILRIQQVVRGDSAAYFCASSPGTGRETQYFGPGTRLLVL.

V is TRBV24-1 and J is TRBJ2-1; TRBD2 agrees at 7 bases. The CDR3 is made up of 16 amino acids. Germline values: CDR1 KGHDR, CDR2 SFDVKD. J gave up 0 bases and V 4 bases, and 5 bases lay outside the gene matches. CDR3 nucleotide sequence: TGTGCCACCAGTGACATGACTAGCTTCTCCTACAATGAGCAGTTCTTC. This gives the protein CATSDMTSFSYNEQFF.

This clone was counted between two and nine times. The J gene is TRBJ2-2, the V gene TRBV10-1; 7 positions match TRBD1. CDR1 is WNHNN, CDR2 SYGVQD, per germline (reference sequence). The CDR3 covers 17 residues. Trimming removed 3 bases from V and 0 bases from J; junction bases left unmatched: 7. CDR3: CASSEGQGDSNTGELFF. The CDR3 DNA is TGCGCCAGCAGTGAAGGTCAGGGGGATTCGAACACCGGGGAGCTGTTTTTT.

This clone appeared a single time. This chain connects TRBV5-1 to TRBJ2-7; the match to TRBD1 covers 8 bases. The CDR3 runs 15 residues. V was clipped by 1 base and J by 7 bases; unmatched bases: 10. Germline-derived CDR1 and CDR2 are SGHRS and YFSETQ. The CDR3 protein is CASSLNAGGLTEQYV. CDR3 bases: TGCGCCAGCAGCTTGAACGCAGGGGGCCTGACTGAGCAGTACGTC.

The chain links TRBV14 to TRBJ2-2, with a possible D match to TRBD2 (5 bases). CDR1 is SGHDN, CDR2 FVKESK, per germline. Trimming left V 1 base short and J 7 bases short, with 7 bases between. The CDR3 totals 13 residues. The CDR3 reads CASSQVRGGELFF. CDR3 nucleotides: TGTGCCAGCAGCCAAGTACGGGGCGGGGAGCTGTTTTTT. Filled out from reference TRBV14 and TRBJ2-2, the complete variable domain reads EAGVTQFPSHSVIEKGQTVTLRCDPISGHDNLYWYRRVMGKEIKFLLHFVKESKQDESGMPNNRFLAERTGGTYSTLKVQPAELEDSGVYFCASSQVRGGELFFGEGSRLTVL.

This sequence joins TRBV2 and TRBJ2-7, with a tentative D call TRBD1 (6 bases). CDR3 length: 14 residues. Trimming removed 5 bases at V and 2 bases at J, with 13 bases between. The germline V gene encodes CDR1 SNHLY and CDR2 FYNNEI. The CDR3, as DNA: TGTGCCAGCAGTCTTAGTAACAGGGCCTACGAGCAGTACGTC. It is translated as CASSLSNRAYEQYV.

The V and J genes are TRBV7-2 and TRBJ1-6; 9 bases are a match to TRBD1. The CDR3 runs to 15 residues. The V segment lost 5 bases and the J segment 10 bases; nucleotides outside the gene matches: 9. Germline values: CDR1 SGHTA, CDR2 FQGNSA. CDR3 DNA: TGTGCCAGCAGCACCACCGGGACAGGGAGGTCACCCCTCCACTTT. This translates into CASSTTGTGRSPLHF. The full variable domain, its missing parts supplied by reference TRBV7-2 and TRBJ1-6, is GAGVSQSPSNKVTEKGKDVELRCDPISGHTALYWYRQSLGQGLEFLIYFQGNSAPDKSGLPSDRFSAERTGGSVSTLTIQRTQQEDSAVYLCASSTTGTGRSPLHFGNGTRLTVT.